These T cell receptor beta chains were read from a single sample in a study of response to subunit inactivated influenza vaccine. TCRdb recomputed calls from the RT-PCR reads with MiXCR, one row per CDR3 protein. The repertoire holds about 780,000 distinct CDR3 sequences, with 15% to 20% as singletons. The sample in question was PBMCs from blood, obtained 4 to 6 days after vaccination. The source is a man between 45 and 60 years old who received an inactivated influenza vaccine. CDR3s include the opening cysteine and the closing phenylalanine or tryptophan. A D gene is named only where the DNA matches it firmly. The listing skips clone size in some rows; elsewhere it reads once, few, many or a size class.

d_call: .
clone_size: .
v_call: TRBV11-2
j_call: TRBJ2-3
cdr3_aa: CASSLYYRGMGTDTQYF
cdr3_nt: TGTGCCAGCAGCTTATATTATCGGGGCATGGGCACAGATACGCAGTATTTT

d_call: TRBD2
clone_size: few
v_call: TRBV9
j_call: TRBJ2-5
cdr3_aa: CASSDIAGGGQETQYF
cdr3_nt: TGTGCCAGCAGCGACATAGCGGGAGGGGGCCAAGAGACCCAGTACTTC

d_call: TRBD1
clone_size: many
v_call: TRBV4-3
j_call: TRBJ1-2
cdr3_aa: CASSQEGSWTGIYGYTF
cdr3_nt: TGCGCCAGCAGCCAAGAGGGGTCATGGACAGGGATCTATGGCTACACCTTC

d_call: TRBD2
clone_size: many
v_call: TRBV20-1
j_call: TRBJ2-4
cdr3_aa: CSATGTTKNIQYF
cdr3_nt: TGCAGTGCAACCGGGACTACTAAAAACATTCAGTACTTC

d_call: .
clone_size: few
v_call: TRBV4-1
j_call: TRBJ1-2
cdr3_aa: CASSQQVGPTNYGYTF
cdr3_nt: TGCGCCAGCAGCCAGCAGGTCGGGCCAACTAACTATGGCTACACCTTC

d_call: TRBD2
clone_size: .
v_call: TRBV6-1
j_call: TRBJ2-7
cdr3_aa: CASSIGLAGYEQYF
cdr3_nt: TGTGCCAGCAGTATCGGACTAGCGGGATACGAGCAGTACTTC

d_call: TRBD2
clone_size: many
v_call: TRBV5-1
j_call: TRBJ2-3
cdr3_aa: CASSLTSGGTDTQYF
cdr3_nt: TGTGCCAGCAGTCTGACTAGCGGGGGTACAGATACGCAGTATTTT

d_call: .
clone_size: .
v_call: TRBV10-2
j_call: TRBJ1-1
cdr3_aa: CASLTGEAFF
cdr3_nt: TGCGCCAGCTTGACAGGAGAAGCTTTCTTT

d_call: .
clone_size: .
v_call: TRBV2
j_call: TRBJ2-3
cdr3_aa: CASNREEVTDTQYF
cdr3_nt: TGTGCCAGCAATAGGGAGGAGGTGACAGATACGCAGTATTTT

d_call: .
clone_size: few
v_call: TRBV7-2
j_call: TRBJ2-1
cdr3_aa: CASSNPTANEQFF
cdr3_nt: TGTGCCAGCAGCAATCCTACGGCCAATGAGCAGTTCTTC

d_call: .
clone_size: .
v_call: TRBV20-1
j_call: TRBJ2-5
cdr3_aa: CSASRPLKQETQYF
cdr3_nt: TGCAGTGCTAGTCGGCCACTTAAACAGGAGACCCAGTACTTC

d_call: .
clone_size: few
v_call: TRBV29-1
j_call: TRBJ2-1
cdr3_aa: CSVEDRALKGLQFF
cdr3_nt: TGCAGCGTTGAAGATCGGGCCCTCAAGGGACTTCAGTTCTTC

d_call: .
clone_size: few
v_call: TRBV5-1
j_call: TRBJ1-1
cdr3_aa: CASSLVGGPGTEAFF
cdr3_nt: TGCGCCAGCAGCTTGGTAGGGGGGCCCGGCACTGAAGCTTTCTTT

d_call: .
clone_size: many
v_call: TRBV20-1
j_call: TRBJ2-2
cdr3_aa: CSARGENTGELFF
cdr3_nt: TGCAGTGCTAGAGGGGAGAACACCGGGGAGCTGTTTTTT

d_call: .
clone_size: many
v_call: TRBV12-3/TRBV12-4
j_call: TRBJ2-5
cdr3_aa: CASSGYQEPQYF
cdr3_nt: TGTGCCAGTAGCGGCTACCAAGAGCCCCAGTACTTC

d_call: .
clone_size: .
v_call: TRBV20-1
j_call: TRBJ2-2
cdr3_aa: CSARRQCRGELFF
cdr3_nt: TGCAGTGCTAGAAGGCAGTGTAGAGGGGAGCTGTTTTTT

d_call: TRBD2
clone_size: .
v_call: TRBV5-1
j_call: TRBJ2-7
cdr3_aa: CASSLVPSGGPSSYEQYF
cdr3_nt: TGCGCCAGCAGCTTGGTCCCTAGCGGAGGCCCCAGCTCCTACGAGCAGTACTTC

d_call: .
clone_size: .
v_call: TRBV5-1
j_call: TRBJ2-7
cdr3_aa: CASSPDSSLSYEQYF
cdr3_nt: TGCGCCAGCAGCCCCGACAGCAGCCTTTCCTACGAGCAGTACTTC

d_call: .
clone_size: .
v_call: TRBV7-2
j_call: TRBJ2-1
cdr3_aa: CASSLAGGDFNEQFF
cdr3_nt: TGTGCCAGCAGCTTAGCAGGGGGAGATTTCAATGAGCAGTTCTTC

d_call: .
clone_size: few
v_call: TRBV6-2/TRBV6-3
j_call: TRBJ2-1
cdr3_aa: CASRGDGVNEQFF
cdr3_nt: TGTGCCAGCAGGGGGGACGGGGTGAATGAGCAGTTCTTC

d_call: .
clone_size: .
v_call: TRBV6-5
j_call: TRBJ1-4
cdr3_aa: CASSSGWNNEKLFF
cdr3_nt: TGTGCCAGCAGTTCAGGGTGGAATAATGAAAAACTGTTTTTT

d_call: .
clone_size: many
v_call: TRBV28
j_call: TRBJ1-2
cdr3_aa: CASSPPPMATPNYGYTF
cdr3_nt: TGTGCCAGCAGCCCTCCACCTATGGCAACCCCTAACTATGGCTACACCTTC

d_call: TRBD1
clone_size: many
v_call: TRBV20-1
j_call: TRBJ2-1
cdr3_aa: CSGQGDGNEQFF
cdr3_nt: TGCAGTGGACAGGGGGACGGCAATGAGCAGTTCTTC

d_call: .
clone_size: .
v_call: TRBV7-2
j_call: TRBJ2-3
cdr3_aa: CASSLDQSDTQYF
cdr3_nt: TGTGCCAGCAGCTTAGACCAATCGGATACGCAGTATTTT

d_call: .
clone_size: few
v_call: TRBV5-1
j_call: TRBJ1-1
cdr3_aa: CASSAGAGAEAFF
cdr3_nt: TGCGCCAGCAGCGCCGGGGCCGGGGCTGAAGCTTTCTTT

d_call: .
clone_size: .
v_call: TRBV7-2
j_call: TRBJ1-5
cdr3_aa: CASSSDGGFYQPQHF
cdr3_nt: TGTGCCAGCAGCTCGGACGGAGGATTTTATCAGCCCCAGCATTTT

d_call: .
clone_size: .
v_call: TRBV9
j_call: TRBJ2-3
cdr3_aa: CASSVVMGVGTDTQYF
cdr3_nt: TGTGCCAGCAGCGTAGTTATGGGGGTTGGCACAGATACGCAGTATTTT

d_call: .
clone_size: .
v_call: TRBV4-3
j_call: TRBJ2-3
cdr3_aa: CASSQDRAPRTDTQYF
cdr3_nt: TGCGCCAGCAGCCAGGACCGGGCACCACGCACAGATACGCAGTATTTT

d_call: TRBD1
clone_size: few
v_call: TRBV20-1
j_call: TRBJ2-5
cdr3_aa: CSARVRTGTQETQYF
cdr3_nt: TGCAGTGCTAGAGTCCGGACAGGGACTCAAGAGACCCAGTACTTC

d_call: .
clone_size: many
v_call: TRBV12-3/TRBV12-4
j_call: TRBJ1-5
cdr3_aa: CASSLGTGQPQHF
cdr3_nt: TGTGCCAGCAGTTTAGGTACAGGTCAGCCCCAGCATTTT

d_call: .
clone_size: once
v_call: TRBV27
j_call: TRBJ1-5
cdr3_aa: CASSITEGNQPQHF
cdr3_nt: TGTGCCAGCAGTATCACAGAGGGCAATCAGCCCCAGCATTTT

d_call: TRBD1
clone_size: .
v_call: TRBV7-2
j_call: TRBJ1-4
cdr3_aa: CASSSGTGNDKLFF
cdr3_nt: TGTGCCAGCAGCTCTGGGACAGGGAATGATAAACTGTTTTTT

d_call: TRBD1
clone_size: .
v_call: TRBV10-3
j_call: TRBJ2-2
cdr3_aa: CAANPGQGSGELFF
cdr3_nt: TGTGCCGCCAATCCGGGACAGGGCTCCGGGGAGCTGTTTTTT